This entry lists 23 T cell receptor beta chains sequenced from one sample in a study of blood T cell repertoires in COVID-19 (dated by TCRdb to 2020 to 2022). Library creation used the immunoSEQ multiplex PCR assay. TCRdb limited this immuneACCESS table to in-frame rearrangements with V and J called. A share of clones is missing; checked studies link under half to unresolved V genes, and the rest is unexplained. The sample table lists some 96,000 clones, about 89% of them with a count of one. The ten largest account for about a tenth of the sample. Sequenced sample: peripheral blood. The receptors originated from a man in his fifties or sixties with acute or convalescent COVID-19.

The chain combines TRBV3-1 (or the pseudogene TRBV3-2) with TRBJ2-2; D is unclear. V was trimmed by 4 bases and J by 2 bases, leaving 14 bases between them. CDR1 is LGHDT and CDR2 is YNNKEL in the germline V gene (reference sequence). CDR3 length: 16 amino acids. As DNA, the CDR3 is TGTGCCAGCAGCCCGTTTTTGGCCCTCAACACCGGGGAGCTGTTTTTT. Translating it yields CASSPFLALNTGELFF.

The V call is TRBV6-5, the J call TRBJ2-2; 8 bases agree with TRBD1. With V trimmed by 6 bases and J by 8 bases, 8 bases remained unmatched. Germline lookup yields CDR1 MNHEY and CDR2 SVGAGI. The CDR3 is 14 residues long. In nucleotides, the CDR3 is TGTGCCAGCAGGGACAGGGTAGTGCAGGGGGAGCTGTTTTTT. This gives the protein CASRDRVVQGELFF.

The CDR3: CASSLMHSNTEAFF. The CDR3 DNA reads as TGTGCCAGCAGCCTTATGCACAGCAACACTGAAGCTTTCTTT. The chain carries TRBV16 and TRBJ1-1; D remains ambiguous. The germline gives CDR1 KGHSY, CDR2 FQNENV. This CDR3 is 14 amino acids long. Between the trimmed V and J ends, which lost 4 bases and 2 bases, there was a span of 11 bases.

CDR3 in amino acids: CASSTGTGGEKLFF. The DNA for the CDR3 is TGTGCCAGCAGCACCGGGACAGGAGGCGAAAAACTGTTTTTT. The J gene is TRBJ1-4, the V gene TRBV4-2; 8 bases line up with TRBD1. The length of the CDR3 is 14 residues. V lost 5 bases, J lost 8 bases, and 7 bases stayed unmatched. Germline V gene data show CDR1 as LGHNA and CDR2 as YNFKEQ.

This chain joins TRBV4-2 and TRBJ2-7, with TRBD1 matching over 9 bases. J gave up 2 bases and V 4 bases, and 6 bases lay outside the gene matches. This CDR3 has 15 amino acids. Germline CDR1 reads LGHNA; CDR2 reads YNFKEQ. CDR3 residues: CASSPRDREAYEQYF. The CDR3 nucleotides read TGTGCCAGCAGCCCGCGGGACAGGGAGGCCTACGAGCAGTACTTC.

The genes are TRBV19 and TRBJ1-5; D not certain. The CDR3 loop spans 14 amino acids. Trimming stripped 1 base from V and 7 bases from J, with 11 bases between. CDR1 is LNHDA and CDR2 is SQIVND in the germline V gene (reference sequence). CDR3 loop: CASSIVGGNQPQHF. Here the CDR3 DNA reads TGTGCCAGTAGTATAGTTGGAGGGAACCAGCCCCAGCATTTT.

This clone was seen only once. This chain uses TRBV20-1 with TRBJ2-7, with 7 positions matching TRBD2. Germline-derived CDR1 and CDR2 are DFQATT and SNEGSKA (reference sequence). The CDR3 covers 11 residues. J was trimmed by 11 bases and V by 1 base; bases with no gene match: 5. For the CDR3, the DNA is TGCAGTGCTAGAGGGTTACGGGAGGAGTACTTC. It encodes CSARGLREEYF.

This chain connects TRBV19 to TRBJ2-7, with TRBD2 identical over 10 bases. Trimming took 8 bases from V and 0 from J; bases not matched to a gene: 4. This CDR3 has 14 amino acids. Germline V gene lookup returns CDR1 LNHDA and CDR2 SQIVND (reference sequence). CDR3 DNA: TGTGCCAGTTCACCTAGCGGGAGCTCCTACGAGCAGTACTTC. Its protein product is CASSPSGSSYEQYF.

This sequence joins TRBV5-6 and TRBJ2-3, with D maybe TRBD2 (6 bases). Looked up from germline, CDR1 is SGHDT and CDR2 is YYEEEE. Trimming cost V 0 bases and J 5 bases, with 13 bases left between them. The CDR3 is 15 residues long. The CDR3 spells CASSLGGGNRDTQYF. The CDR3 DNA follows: TGTGCCAGCAGCTTGGGGGGCGGGAACAGAGATACGCAGTATTTT.

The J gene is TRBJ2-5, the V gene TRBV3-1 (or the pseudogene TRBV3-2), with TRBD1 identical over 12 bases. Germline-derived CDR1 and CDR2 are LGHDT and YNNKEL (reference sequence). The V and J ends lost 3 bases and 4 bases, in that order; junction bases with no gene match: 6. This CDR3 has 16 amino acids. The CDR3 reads CASSHPGQGARETQYF. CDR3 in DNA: TGTGCCAGCAGCCACCCGGGACAGGGGGCACGAGAGACCCAGTACTTC.

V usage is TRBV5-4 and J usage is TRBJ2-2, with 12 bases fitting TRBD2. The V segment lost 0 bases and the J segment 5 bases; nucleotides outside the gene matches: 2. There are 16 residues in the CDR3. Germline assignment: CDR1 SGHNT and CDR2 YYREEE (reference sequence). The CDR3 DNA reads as TGTGCCAGCAGCTTGGCCGGACTAGCGGGAACCGGGGAGCTGTTTTTT. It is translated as CASSLAGLAGTGELFF.

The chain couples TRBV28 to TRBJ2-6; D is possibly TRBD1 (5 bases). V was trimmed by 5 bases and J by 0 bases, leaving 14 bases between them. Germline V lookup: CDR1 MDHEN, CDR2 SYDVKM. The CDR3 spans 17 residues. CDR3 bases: TGTGCCAGCAGTCTGGCCGGACAACACTCTGGGGCCAACGTCCTGACTTTC. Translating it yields CASSLAGQHSGANVLTF.

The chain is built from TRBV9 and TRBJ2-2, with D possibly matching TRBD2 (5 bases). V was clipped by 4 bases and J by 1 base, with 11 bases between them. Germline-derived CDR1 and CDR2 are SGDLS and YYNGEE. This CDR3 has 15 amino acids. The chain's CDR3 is CASSQRTLNTGELFF. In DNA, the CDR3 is TGTGCCAGCAGCCAACGGACTTTGAACACCGGGGAGCTGTTTTTT.

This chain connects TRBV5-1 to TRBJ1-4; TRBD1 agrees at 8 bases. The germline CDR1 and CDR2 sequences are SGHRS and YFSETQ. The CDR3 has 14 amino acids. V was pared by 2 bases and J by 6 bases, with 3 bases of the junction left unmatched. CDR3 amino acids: CASSFQGADEKLFF. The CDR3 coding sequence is TGCGCCAGCAGCTTTCAGGGGGCGGATGAAAAACTGTTTTTT.

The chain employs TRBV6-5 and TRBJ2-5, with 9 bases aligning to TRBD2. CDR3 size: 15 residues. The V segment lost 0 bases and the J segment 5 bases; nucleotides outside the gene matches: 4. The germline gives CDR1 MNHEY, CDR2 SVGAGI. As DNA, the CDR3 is TGTGCCAGCAGTTACTCGGCGGGAGGGGGGGAGACCCAGTACTTC. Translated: CASSYSAGGGETQYF.

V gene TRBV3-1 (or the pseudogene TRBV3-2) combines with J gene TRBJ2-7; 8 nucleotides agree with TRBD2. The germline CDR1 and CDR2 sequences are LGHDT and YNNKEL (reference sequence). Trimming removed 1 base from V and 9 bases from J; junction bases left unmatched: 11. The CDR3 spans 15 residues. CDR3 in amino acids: CASSQASREGLGQYF. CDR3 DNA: TGTGCCAGCAGCCAAGCGTCCCGGGAGGGCCTCGGGCAGTACTTC.

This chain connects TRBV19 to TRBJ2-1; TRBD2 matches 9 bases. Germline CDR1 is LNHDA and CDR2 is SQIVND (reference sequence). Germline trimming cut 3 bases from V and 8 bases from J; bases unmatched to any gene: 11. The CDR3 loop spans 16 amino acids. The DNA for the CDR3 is TGTGCCAGTAGTATCGGCGGTAGCGGGAGCTGGGATGAGCAGTTCTTC. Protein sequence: CASSIGGSGSWDEQFF.

CDR3 sequence reads: CASSISRTSGIADTQYF. CDR3 sequence (DNA): TGTGCCAGTAGTATTTCTCGGACTAGCGGGATAGCAGATACGCAGTATTTT. The chain combines TRBV19 with TRBJ2-3; TRBD2 agrees at 12 bases. The CDR3 spans 17 residues. In germline, CDR1 is LNHDA, CDR2 SQIVND (reference sequence). V shed 3 bases, J shed 4 bases, and the junction held 8 bases outside the gene matches.

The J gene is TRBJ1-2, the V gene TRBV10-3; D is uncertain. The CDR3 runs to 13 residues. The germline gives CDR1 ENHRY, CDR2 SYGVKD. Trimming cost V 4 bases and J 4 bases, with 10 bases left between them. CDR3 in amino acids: CAISGEGGYGYTF. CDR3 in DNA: TGTGCCATCAGTGGGGAGGGAGGCTATGGCTACACCTTC.

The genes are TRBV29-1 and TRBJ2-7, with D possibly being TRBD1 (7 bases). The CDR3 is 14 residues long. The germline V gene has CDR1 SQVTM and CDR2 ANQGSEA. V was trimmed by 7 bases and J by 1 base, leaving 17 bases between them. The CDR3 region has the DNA TGCAGCGCCAAACCGCGGGACAGTTCCTACGAGCAGTACTTC. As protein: CSAKPRDSSYEQYF.

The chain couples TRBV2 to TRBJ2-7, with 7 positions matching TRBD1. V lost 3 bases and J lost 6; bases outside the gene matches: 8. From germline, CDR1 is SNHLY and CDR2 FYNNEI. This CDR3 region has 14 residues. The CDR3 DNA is TGTGCCAGCAGTGACACAGGGGCTTTGTCCGAGCAGTACTTC. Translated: CASSDTGALSEQYF.

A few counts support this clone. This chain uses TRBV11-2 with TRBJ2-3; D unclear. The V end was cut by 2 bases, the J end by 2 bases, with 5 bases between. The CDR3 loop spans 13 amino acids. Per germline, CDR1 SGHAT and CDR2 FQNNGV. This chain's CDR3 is CASSLIVTDTQYF. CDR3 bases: TGTGCCAGCAGCTTAATCGTCACAGATACGCAGTATTTT.

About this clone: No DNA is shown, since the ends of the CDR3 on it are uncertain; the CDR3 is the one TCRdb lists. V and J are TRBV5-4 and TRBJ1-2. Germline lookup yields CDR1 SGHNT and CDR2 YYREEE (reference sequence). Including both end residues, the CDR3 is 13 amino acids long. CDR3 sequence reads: CASSSSGRGGYTF.